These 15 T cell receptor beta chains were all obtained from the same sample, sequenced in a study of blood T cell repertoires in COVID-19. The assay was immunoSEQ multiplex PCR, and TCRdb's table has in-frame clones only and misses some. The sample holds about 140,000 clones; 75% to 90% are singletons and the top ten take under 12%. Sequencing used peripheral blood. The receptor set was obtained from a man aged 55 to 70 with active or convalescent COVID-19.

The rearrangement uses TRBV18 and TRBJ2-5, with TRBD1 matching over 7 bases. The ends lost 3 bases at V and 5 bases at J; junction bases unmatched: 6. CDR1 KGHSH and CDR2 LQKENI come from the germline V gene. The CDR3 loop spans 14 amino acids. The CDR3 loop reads CASSPRTGRETQYF. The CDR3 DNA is TGTGCCAGCTCACCGCGGACAGGCCGGGAGACCCAGTACTTC.

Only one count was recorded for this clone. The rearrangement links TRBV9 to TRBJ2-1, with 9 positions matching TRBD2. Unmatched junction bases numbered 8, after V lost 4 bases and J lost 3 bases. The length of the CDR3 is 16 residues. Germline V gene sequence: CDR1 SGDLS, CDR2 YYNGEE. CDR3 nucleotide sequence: TGTGCCAGCAGCTCGGATAGCGGGAGAATCTACAATGAGCAGTTCTTC. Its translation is CASSSDSGRIYNEQFF.

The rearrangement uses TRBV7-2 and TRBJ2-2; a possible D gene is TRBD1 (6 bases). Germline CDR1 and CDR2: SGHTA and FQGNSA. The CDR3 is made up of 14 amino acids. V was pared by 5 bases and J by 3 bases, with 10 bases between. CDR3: CASSTDRYTGELFF. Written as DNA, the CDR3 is TGTGCCAGCAGCACGGACAGATACACCGGGGAGCTGTTTTTT. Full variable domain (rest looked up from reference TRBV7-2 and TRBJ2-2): GAGVSQSPSNKVTEKGKDVELRCDPISGHTALYWYRQSLGQGLEFLIYFQGNSAPDKSGLPSDRFSAERTGGSVSTLTIQRTQQEDSAVYLCASSTDRYTGELFFGEGSRLTVL.

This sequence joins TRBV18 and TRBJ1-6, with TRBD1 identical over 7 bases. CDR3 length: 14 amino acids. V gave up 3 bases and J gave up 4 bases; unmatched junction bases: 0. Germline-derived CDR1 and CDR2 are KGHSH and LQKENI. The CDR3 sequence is CASSPGQYNSPLHF. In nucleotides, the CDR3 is TGTGCCAGCTCACCGGGACAGTATAATTCACCCCTCCACTTT.

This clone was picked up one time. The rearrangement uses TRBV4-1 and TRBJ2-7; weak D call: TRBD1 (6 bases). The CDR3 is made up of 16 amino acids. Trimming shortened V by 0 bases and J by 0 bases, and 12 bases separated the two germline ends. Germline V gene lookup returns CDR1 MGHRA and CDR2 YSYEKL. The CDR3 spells CASSQDKGVSSYEQYF. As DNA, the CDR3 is TGCGCCAGCAGCCAAGATAAGGGGGTAAGCTCCTACGAGCAGTACTTC.

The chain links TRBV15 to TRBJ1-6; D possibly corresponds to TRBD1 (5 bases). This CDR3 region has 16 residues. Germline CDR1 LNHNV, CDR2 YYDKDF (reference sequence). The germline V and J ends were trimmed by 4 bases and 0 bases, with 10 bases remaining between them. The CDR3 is CATSKDTSSYNSPLHF. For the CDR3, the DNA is TGTGCCACCAGCAAGGACACGAGCTCCTATAATTCACCCCTCCACTTT.

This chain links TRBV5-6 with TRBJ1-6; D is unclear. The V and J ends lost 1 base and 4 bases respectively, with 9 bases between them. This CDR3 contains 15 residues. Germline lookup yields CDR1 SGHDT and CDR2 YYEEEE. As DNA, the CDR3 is TGTGCCAGCAGCTTGTCTCCGGGGTATAATTCACCCCTCCACTTT. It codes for CASSLSPGYNSPLHF.

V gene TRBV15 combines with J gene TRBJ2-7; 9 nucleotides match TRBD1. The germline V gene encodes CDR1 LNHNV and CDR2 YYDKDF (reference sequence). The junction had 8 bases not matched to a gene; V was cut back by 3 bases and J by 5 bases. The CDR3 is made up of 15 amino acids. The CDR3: CATSRGPGQGHEQYF. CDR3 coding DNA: TGTGCCACCAGCAGGGGTCCGGGACAGGGTCACGAGCAGTACTTC.

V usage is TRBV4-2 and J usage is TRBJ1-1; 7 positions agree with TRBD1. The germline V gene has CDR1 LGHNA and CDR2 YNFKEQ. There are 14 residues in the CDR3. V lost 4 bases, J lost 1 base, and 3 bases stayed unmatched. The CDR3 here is CASSPRGSNTEAFF. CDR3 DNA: TGTGCCAGCAGCCCCAGGGGGTCGAACACTGAAGCTTTCTTT.

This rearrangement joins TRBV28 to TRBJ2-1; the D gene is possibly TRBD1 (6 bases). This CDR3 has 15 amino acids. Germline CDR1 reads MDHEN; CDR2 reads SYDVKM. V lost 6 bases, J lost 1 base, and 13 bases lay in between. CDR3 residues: CASSRDKVSYNEQFF. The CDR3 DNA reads TGTGCCAGCAGCCGGGACAAGGTATCCTACAATGAGCAGTTCTTC. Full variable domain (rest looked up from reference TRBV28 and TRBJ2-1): DVKVTQSSRYLVKRTGEKVFLECVQDMDHENMFWYRQDPGLGLRLIYFSYDVKMKEKGDIPEGYSVSREKKERFSLILESASTNQTSMYLCASSRDKVSYNEQFFGPGTRLTVL.

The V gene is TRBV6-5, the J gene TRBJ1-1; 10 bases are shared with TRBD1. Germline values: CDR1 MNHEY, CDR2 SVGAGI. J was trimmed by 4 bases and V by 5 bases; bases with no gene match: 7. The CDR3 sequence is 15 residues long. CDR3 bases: TGTGCCAGCAGTAGGGGACAGGGGCTATTCACTGAAGCTTTCTTT. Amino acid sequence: CASSRGQGLFTEAFF.

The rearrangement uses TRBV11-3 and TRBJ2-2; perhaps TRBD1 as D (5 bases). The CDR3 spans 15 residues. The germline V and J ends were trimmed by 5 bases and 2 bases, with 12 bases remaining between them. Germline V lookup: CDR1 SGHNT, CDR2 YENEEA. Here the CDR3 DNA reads TGTGCCAGCAGCCTAAAAAGGGGAAACACCGGGGAGCTGTTTTTT. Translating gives CASSLKRGNTGELFF.

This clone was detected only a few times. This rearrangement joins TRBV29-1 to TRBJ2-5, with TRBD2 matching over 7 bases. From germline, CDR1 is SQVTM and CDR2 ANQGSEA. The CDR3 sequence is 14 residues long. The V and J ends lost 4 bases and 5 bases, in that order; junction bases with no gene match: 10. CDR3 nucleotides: TGCAGCGTTGGCGAGTTGGGGAGGGAGGAGACCCAGTACTTC. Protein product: CSVGELGREETQYF.

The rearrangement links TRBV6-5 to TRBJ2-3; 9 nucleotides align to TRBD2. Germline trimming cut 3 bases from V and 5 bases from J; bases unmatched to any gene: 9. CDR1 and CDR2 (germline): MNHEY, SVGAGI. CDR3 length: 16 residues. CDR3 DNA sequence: TGTGCCAGCAGTTATGCCCCGAGCGGGGGGATAGATACGCAGTATTTT. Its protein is CASSYAPSGGIDTQYF.

CDR3 nucleotide sequence: TGTGCCAGCAGGGGGGAGGGGTTACTCAATAGCAATCAGCCCCAGCATTTT. Residues: CASRGEGLLNSNQPQHF. The chain is built from TRBV28 and TRBJ1-5; tentatively, D is TRBD1 (5 bases). Germline V gives CDR1 MDHEN, CDR2 SYDVKM. V was shortened by 6 bases and J by 0 bases, with 18 bases between the two germline ends. The CDR3 covers 17 residues.